What follows are 7 T cell receptor beta chains derived from one specimen sequenced in a study of CD8+ T cells in alopecia areata. Sequencing relied on a cDNA template that was reverse transcribed from extracted RNA. This table comes from immunoSEQ multiplex PCR, and its TCRdb copy is limited to in-frame clones, with some not included. Of roughly 250,000 clones listed, approximately 61% are singletons. The input for sequencing was CD4+ T cells sorted from blood, taken at week 0. The receptors originated from a human donor with alopecia areata.

The chain carries TRBV29-1 and TRBJ2-7; 7 nucleotides agree with TRBD1. From germline, CDR1 is SQVTM and CDR2 ANQGSEA. Trimming took 6 bases from V and 4 from J; bases not matched to a gene: 6. This CDR3 spans 12 amino acids. CDR3 sequence: CSVGQLQYEQYF. As DNA, the CDR3 is TGCAGCGTGGGACAGCTCCAGTACGAGCAGTACTTC.

The V and J genes are TRBV5-1 and TRBJ1-2; D not certain. The CDR3 covers 12 residues. Germline CDR1 reads SGHRS; CDR2 reads YFSETQ. Trimming stripped 0 bases from V and 5 bases from J, with 5 bases between. CDR3: CASSLGQYGYTF. The CDR3 DNA reads TGCGCCAGCAGCTTGGGGCAGTATGGCTACACCTTC.

This clone turned up a few times. The V gene is TRBV5-1, the J gene TRBJ2-1; TRBD2 agrees at 13 bases. Germline lookup yields CDR1 SGHRS and CDR2 YFSETQ. Trimming cost V 4 bases and J 6 bases; bases outside gene matches: 4. The CDR3 loop spans 15 amino acids. CDR3 loop: CASSPTSGGANEQFF. The CDR3 DNA is TGCGCCAGCAGCCCCACTAGCGGGGGGGCCAATGAGCAGTTCTTC.

For this clone: Other DNA sequences in this sample translate to the same CDR3. The genes are TRBV30 and TRBJ1-5; D unresolved. CDR3 length: 13 amino acids. Germline V gene sequence: CDR1 GTSNPN, CDR2 SVGIG (reference sequence). V was trimmed by 0 bases and J by 4 bases, leaving 7 bases between them. In nucleotides, the CDR3 is TGTGCCTGGAGTGTAGGCGGAAATCAGCCCCAGCATTTT. Amino acid sequence: CAWSVGGNQPQHF. Filled out from reference TRBV30 and TRBJ1-5, the complete variable domain reads SQTIHQWPATLVQPVGSPLSLECTVEGTSNPNLYWYRQAAGRGLQLLFYSVGIGQISSEVPQNLSASRPQDRQFILSSKKLLLSDSGFYLCAWSVGGNQPQHFGDGTRLSIL.

V usage is TRBV7-2 and J usage is TRBJ1-2; D may be TRBD1 (6 bases). Germline CDR1 is SGHTA and CDR2 is FQGNSA. The CDR3 contains 17 residues. Between the trimmed V and J ends, which lost 4 bases and 8 bases, there was a span of 26 bases. In nucleotides, the CDR3 is TGTGCCAGCAGCTCAACTCCTTTCCCGGGGGCGACTGAGGGCTACACCTTC. It yields the protein CASSSTPFPGATEGYTF.

The table lists this clone with a count of one. The chain links TRBV5-1 to TRBJ2-2; TRBD1 agrees at 8 bases. The CDR3 runs 15 residues. Trimming at V came to 1 base and at J to 3 bases, leaving 2 bases not matched to a gene. CDR1 is SGHRS, CDR2 YFSETQ, per germline. The CDR3 reads CASSLPGGDTGELFF. CDR3 in DNA: TGCGCCAGCAGCTTGCCAGGGGGCGACACCGGGGAGCTGTTTTTT.

This clone has more than one count but fewer than ten. This specimen includes other DNA sequences encoding the same CDR3. The chain combines TRBV30 with TRBJ2-1; D is unclear. V dropped 3 bases and J dropped 3 bases, with 3 bases sitting between them. The length of the CDR3 is 11 residues. Germline V gene lookup returns CDR1 GTSNPN and CDR2 SVGIG (reference sequence). This CDR3 reads CAWRDYNEQFF. For the CDR3, the DNA is TGTGCCTGGAGGGACTACAATGAGCAGTTCTTC.